These T cell receptor beta chains were read from a single sample in a study of regulatory T cells in long-lasting Graves disease. TCRdb called the multiplex PCR reads again in MiXCR, with one record for every CDR3 protein. In the table there are approximately 470,000 distinct CDR3 sequences, about 16% of which are singletons. This sample was shared with a second study, whose subject was T cells in Graves' hyperthyroidism and ophthalmopathy.

The sample consisted of peripheral blood mononuclear cells (PBMCs), taken at new diagnosis, from a patient treated with antithyroid drugs. Receptors were obtained from a man between 40 and 49 years old with Graves disease. Both conserved end residues are part of each CDR3. D genes are given only for firm matches. Size is omitted from some rows. Given values are once, few, many or a class for expanded clones.

J: TRBJ1-1; size: -; D: -; V: TRBV30; CDR3: CAWKSQGNTEAFF; DNA: TGTGCCTGGAAATCACAGGGGAACACTGAAGCTTTCTTT
J: TRBJ2-1; size: many; D: TRBD2; V: TRBV2; CDR3: CASSPGLAGTFDEQFF; DNA: TGTGCCAGCAGTCCGGGACTAGCGGGAACTTTTGATGAGCAGTTCTTC
J: TRBJ1-2; size: few; D: -; V: TRBV10-1; CDR3: CASVRRYYGYTF; DNA: TGCGCCAGCGTCAGGAGATACTATGGCTACACCTTC
J: TRBJ2-5; size: -; D: TRBD1; V: TRBV19; CDR3: CASRGTGWQETQYF; DNA: TGTGCCAGTAGGGGGACAGGGTGGCAAGAGACCCAGTACTTC
J: TRBJ1-1; size: many; D: TRBD1; V: TRBV19; CDR3: CASSGTTGLNTEAFF; DNA: TGTGCCAGTAGTGGCACGACAGGGCTGAACACTGAAGCTTTCTTT
J: TRBJ2-3; size: many; D: -; V: TRBV7-2; CDR3: CASSLASGRDTQYF; DNA: TGTGCCAGCAGCTTAGCTAGCGGAAGAGATACGCAGTATTTT
J: TRBJ2-7; size: few; D: -; V: TRBV10-1; CDR3: CASSDPRPPYEQYF; DNA: TGCGCCAGCAGTGACCCCAGGCCACCCTACGAGCAGTACTTC
J: TRBJ2-7; size: many; D: -; V: TRBV10-2; CDR3: CASKMSPSSFFYEQYF; DNA: TGCGCCAGCAAGATGTCCCCTAGCAGTTTTTTCTACGAGCAGTACTTC
J: TRBJ1-5; size: many; D: -; V: TRBV2; CDR3: CASSGRGRYSNQPQHF; DNA: TGTGCCAGCAGTGGCCGGGGAAGATATAGCAATCAGCCCCAGCATTTT
J: TRBJ2-6; size: -; D: TRBD2; V: TRBV6-1; CDR3: CASSTLTSGPISGANVLTF; DNA: TGTGCCAGCAGTACCCTAACTAGCGGGCCGATCTCTGGGGCCAACGTCCTGACTTTC
J: TRBJ2-3; size: -; D: -; V: TRBV6-5; CDR3: CASSYLQANLDTQYF; DNA: TGTGCCAGCAGTTATTTGCAGGCGAACCTAGATACGCAGTATTTT
J: TRBJ1-2; size: few; D: TRBD1; V: TRBV12-3/TRBV12-4; CDR3: CASSWGQGSGYTF; DNA: TGTGCCAGCAGTTGGGGACAGGGAAGTGGCTACACCTTC
J: TRBJ2-5; size: -; D: -; V: TRBV7-3; CDR3: CASSLVTQLPYF; DNA: TGTGCCAGCAGCTTAGTAACCCAACTTCCGTACTTC
J: TRBJ2-7; size: many; D: TRBD2; V: TRBV7-8; CDR3: CASSPGLKRGIYEQYF; DNA: TGTGCCAGCAGCCCTGGACTTAAGCGGGGCATCTACGAGCAGTACTTC
J: TRBJ2-1; size: -; D: -; V: TRBV29-1; CDR3: CSADHDSWNNEQFF; DNA: TGCAGCGCCGATCACGACAGCTGGAACAATGAGCAGTTCTTC
J: TRBJ2-4; size: many; D: -; V: TRBV2; CDR3: CASRRGTLAKNIQYF; DNA: TGTGCCAGCAGGAGAGGCACATTAGCCAAAAACATTCAGTACTTC